This record concerns one TCR beta chain sequence. This clonotype was observed at least ten times. Its antigen is not yet known. Per-nucleotide qualities are absent, and no much larger clonotype sits a single base away. The source of the sample is a study of early T cells in non-severe SARS-CoV-2 infection (dated by TCRdb to the early 2020s). Broadly, across the study: Bulk RNA from unsorted whole blood was used for TCR sequencing, so alpha and beta chains could not be paired. General findings and caveats noted by the study authors: VDJdb matching was skewed toward anti-spike CD8 responses and likely underestimated virus-specific expansions by missing private and CD4 specificities.

This was a case-control study nested in a cohort of healthcare workers in London, UK, who had nasopharyngeal swab PCR tests and blood samples taken every week. Between 23 and 31 March 2020, the week of the UK lockdown, healthcare workers were enrolled and then followed up weekly for as long as 16 weeks. Reading from cysteine to phenylalanine, the CDR3 counts 17 amino acids. Only the CDR3 region is kept as DNA, spanning 51 bases read in frame from base 1. Relative to germline, V is 0 bases shorter and J is 0 bases shorter, with 9 bases between their ends. The germline V gene encodes CDR1 SEHNR and CDR2 FQNEAQ (reference sequence). The library was produced with 5' RACE. Sequencing was performed on a NextSeq 500. The TCR library protocol attached unique molecular identifiers to individual cDNA molecules to correct for sequencing error and PCR bias. Both TCR alpha and beta chains were sequenced, and tight co-correlation was observed between alpha and beta sequence abundances in each sample. The authors' pipeline ran thus. Decombinator V4 was used to annotate TCR sequences for V gene, J gene and CDR3. Expanded TCRs were defined as changing significantly between any two time points under a Poisson model with p below 0.0001. Abundances of TCRs were expressed as counts per million after normalisation to the total number of TCRs sequenced in each sample. TRAV1-2 paired with TRAJ12, TRAJ20 or TRAJ33 defined MAIT TCRs, while TRAV10 paired with TRAJ18 defined iNKT TCRs. A search of VDJdb, accessed on 1 November 2021, was run for TCRs annotated to CMV, EBV and SARS-CoV-2, with TCRs annotated for multiple antigens excluded. In TCRdb, the public reads were trimmed at Q25 with fastp and aligned with MiXCR, with productive beta chains retained. Identical CDR3 proteins give one entry, which carries the most common genes and DNA. Here the V and J calls rest on TCRdb's processing, not on the authors' analysis. The sample includes around 80,000 distinct CDR3 sequences, with roughly an eighth observed a single time. In total, the top ten clones hold 1.4% of the sample.

The clonotype comes from an adult who was a healthcare worker with PCR-confirmed SARS-CoV-2 infection or an uninfected control (not recorded which). Recombination linked TRBV7-9 to TRBJ1-6, with no confidently assigned D gene. The sequencing sample was made of whole blood. The CDR3 protein: CASSLAGSSSYNSPLHF. The DNA reads TGTGCCAGCAGCTTAGCTGGGTCCTCCTCCTATAATTCACCCCTCCACTTT. Reference TRBV7-9 and TRBJ1-6 proteins supply the regions before and after the CDR3; the full variable domain is: DTGVSQNPRHKITKRGQNVTFRCDPISEHNRLYWYRQTLGQGPEFLTYFQNEAQLEKSRLLSDRFSAERPKGSFSTLEIQRTEQGDSAMYLCASSLAGSSSYNSPLHFGNGTRLTVT.